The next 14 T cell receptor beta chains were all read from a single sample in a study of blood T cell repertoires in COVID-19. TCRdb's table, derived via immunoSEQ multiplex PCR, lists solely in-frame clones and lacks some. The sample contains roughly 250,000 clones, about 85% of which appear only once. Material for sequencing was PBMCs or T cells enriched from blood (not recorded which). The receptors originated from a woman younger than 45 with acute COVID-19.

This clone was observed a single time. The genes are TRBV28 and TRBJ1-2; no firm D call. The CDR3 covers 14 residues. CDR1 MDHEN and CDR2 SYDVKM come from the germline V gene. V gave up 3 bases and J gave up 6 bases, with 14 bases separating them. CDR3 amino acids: CASSLGLGRHGYTF. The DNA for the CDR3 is TGTGCCAGCAGTTTGGGTCTAGGGAGGCATGGCTACACCTTC.

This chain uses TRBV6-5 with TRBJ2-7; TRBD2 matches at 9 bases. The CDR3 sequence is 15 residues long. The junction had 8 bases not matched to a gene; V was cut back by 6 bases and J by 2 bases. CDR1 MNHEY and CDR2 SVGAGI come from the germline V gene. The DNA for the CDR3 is TGTGCCAGCAGCCGACTAGCGGTAGGAACCTACGAGCAGTACTTC. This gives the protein CASSRLAVGTYEQYF.

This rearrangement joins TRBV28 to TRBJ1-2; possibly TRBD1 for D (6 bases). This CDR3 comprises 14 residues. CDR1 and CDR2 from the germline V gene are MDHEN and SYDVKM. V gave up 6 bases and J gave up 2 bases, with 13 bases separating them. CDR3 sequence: CASRTGQNNYGYTF. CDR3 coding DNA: TGTGCCAGCAGAACAGGACAGAACAACTATGGCTACACCTTC.

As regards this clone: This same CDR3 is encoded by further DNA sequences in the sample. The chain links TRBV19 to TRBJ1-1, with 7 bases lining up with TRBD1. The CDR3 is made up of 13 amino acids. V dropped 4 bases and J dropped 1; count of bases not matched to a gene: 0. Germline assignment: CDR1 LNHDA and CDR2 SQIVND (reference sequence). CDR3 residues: CASSRQGNTEAFF. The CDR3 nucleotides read TGTGCCAGTAGTAGACAGGGGAACACTGAAGCTTTCTTT.

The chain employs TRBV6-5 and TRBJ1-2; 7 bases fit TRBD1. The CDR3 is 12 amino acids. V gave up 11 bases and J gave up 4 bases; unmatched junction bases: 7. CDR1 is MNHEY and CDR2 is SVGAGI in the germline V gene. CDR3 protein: CAVSQGTYGYTF. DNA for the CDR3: TGTGCCGTATCACAGGGGACCTATGGCTACACCTTC.

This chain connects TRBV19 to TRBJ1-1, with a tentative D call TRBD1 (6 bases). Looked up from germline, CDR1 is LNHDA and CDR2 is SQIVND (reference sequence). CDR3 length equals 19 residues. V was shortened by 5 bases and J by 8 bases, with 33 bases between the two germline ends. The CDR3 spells CASSAPGLGGRALRGEAFF. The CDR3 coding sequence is TGTGCCAGTAGTGCCCCGGGCCTGGGGGGGCGAGCGTTAAGGGGAGAAGCTTTCTTT.

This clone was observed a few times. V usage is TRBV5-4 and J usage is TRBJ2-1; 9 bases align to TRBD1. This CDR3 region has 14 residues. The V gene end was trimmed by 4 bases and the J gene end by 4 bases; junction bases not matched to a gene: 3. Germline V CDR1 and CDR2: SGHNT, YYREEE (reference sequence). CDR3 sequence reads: CASSRQGEYNEQFF. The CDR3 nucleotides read TGTGCCAGCAGCCGACAGGGGGAATACAATGAGCAGTTCTTC.

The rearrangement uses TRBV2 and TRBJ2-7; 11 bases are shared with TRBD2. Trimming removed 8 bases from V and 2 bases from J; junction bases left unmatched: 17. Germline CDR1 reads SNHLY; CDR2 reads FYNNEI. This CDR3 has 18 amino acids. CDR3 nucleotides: TGTGCCAGCTCCCAGGGGGGGGGCGGACTAGCGGGTGCCTACGAGCAGTACTTC. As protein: CASSQGGGGLAGAYEQYF.

CDR3 sequence: CASSEAAGSYEKLFF. CDR3 coding DNA: TGTGCCAGCAGTGAAGCGGCAGGATCATATGAAAAACTGTTTTTT. The rearrangement uses TRBV6-1 and TRBJ1-4; no firm D call. CDR3 length: 15 amino acids. V was cut by 0 bases and J by 6 bases, with 11 bases left in between. Germline V CDR1 and CDR2: MNHNS, SASEGT.

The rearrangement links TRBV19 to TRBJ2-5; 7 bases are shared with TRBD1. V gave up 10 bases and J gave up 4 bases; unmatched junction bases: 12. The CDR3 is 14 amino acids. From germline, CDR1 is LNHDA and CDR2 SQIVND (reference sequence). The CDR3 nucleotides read TGTGCCACTCAAGACAGGGCACCAGGAGAGACCCAGTACTTC. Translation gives CATQDRAPGETQYF.

The CDR3 loop is CASSYRDRGRGQPQHF. The DNA for the CDR3 is TGTGCCAGCAGTTACCGGGACAGGGGGCGCGGGCAGCCCCAGCATTTT. The chain carries TRBV6-2 or TRBV6-3 and TRBJ1-5; 12 nucleotides agree with TRBD1. CDR3 length: 16 amino acids. With 2 bases clipped from V and 7 bases from J, the junction kept 6 bases outside the gene matches. Germline lookup yields CDR1 MNHEY and CDR2 SVGEGT.

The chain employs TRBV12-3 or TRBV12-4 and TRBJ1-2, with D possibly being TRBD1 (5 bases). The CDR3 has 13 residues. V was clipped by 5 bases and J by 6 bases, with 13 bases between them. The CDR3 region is CASSPPGGDGYTF. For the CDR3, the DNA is TGTGCCAGCAGTCCCCCTGGAGGGGATGGCTACACCTTC.

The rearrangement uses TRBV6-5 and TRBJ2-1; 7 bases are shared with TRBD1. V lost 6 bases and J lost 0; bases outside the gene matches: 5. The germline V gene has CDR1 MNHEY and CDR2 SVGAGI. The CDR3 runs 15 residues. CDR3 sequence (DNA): TGTGCCAGCAGGATGGCAGGGGGCTCCTACAATGAGCAGTTCTTC. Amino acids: CASRMAGGSYNEQFF.

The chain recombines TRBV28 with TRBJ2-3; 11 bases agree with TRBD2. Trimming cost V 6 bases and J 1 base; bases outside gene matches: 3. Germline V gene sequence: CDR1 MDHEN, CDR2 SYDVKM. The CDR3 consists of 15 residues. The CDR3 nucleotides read TGTGCCAGCAGATTAGCGGGGGGGGGCACAGATACGCAGTATTTT. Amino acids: CASRLAGGGTDTQYF.